The 17 T cell receptor beta chains below come from one sample, sequenced in a study of blood T cell repertoires in COVID-19. TCRdb keeps only in-frame clones here, not all; method: immunoSEQ multiplex PCR. Of around 140,000 clones in the sample, approximately 80% were seen once. The sequencing sample was made of peripheral blood. Source of these receptors: a human donor in a cohort sampled during active COVID-19.

This chain uses TRBV25-1 with TRBJ2-5; a possible D gene is TRBD2 (5 bases). This CDR3 has 12 residues. Germline-derived CDR1 and CDR2 are MGHDK and SYGVNS. The germline V and J ends were trimmed by 3 bases and 8 bases, with 10 bases remaining between them. The CDR3 coding sequence is TGTGCCAGCAGTGACCGGGCGGGTACCCAGTACTTC. Translated: CASSDRAGTQYF.

This clone turned up a few times. This chain connects TRBV7-2 to TRBJ2-3; 12 nucleotides line up with TRBD2. Germline V gives CDR1 SGHTA, CDR2 FQGNSA. The CDR3 spans 17 residues. J was trimmed by 2 bases and V by 8 bases; bases with no gene match: 11. The CDR3 loop is CASSGPTSGSDTDTQYF. The CDR3 DNA reads as TGTGCCAGCTCGGGTCCGACTAGCGGGAGTGACACAGATACGCAGTATTTT.

The V gene is TRBV27, the J gene TRBJ2-1, with D tentatively TRBD1 (5 bases). The CDR3 covers 16 residues. V was pared by 3 bases and J by 0 bases, with 12 bases between. From germline, CDR1 is MNHEY and CDR2 SMNVEV (reference sequence). CDR3 protein: CASSFQGPVSYNEQFF. CDR3 sequence (DNA): TGTGCCAGCAGTTTCCAGGGCCCCGTCTCCTACAATGAGCAGTTCTTC.

This clone was detected once. The chain links TRBV30 to TRBJ1-1, with 7 positions matching TRBD1. The CDR3 covers 13 residues. In germline, CDR1 is GTSNPN, CDR2 SVGIG (reference sequence). Losses at the gene ends were 7 bases for V and 3 bases for J; bases not matched to a gene: 8. The CDR3 loop reads CAFRQGFDTEAFF. CDR3 DNA: TGTGCCTTCAGACAGGGCTTCGACACTGAAGCTTTCTTT.

This clone showed up just once. V and J are TRBV19 and TRBJ2-5; 9 bases agree with TRBD2. The CDR3 sequence is 15 residues long. The ends lost 5 bases at V and 5 bases at J; junction bases unmatched: 9. Germline CDR1 LNHDA, CDR2 SQIVND (reference sequence). This CDR3 is CASSSTSGASETQYF. The CDR3 DNA reads as TGTGCCAGTAGTTCGACTAGCGGTGCCTCGGAGACCCAGTACTTC.

The chain recombines TRBV6-2 or TRBV6-3 with TRBJ1-5; 7 bases map to TRBD1. Germline CDR1 MNHEY, CDR2 SVGEGT. This CDR3 contains 15 residues. Trimming cost V 1 base and J 7 bases; bases outside gene matches: 7. In DNA, the CDR3 is TGTGCCAGCAGTTACTTGGTACAGGGGAGGCAGCCCCAGCATTTT. Its translation: CASSYLVQGRQPQHF.

This clone appeared once. The V and J genes are TRBV7-9 and TRBJ1-3, with D possibly matching TRBD1 (6 bases). With 4 bases removed from V and 7 bases from J, the gap between germline ends came to 11 bases. The CDR3 totals 13 residues. Germline CDR1 is SEHNR and CDR2 is FQNEAQ (reference sequence). The chain's CDR3 is CASSSDQGNTIYF. The CDR3 bases are TGTGCCAGCAGCTCCGACCAGGGGAACACCATATATTTT. Based on the CDR3 plus reference TRBV7-9 and TRBJ1-3, the full variable domain is DTGVSQNPRHKITKRGQNVTFRCDPISEHNRLYWYRQTLGQGPEFLTYFQNEAQLEKSRLLSDRFSAERPKGSFSTLEIQRTEQGDSAMYLCASSSDQGNTIYFGEGSWLTVV.

This clone is a singleton in its sample. The chain joins TRBV5-6 to TRBJ1-2, with 12 bases that match TRBD1. V shed 3 bases, J shed 8 bases, and the junction held 8 bases outside the gene matches. Germline CDR1 and CDR2: SGHDT and YYEEEE. This CDR3 has 15 residues. The CDR3 bases are TGTGCCAGCAGCTCCTGGGACAGGGGGCGCGGGGGCTACACCTTC. Amino acids: CASSSWDRGRGGYTF.

The V gene is TRBV14, the J gene TRBJ1-1, with 11 positions matching TRBD1. Per the germline V gene, CDR1 is SGHDN and CDR2 is FVKESK. This CDR3 has 14 amino acids. V lost 4 bases and J lost 5; bases outside the gene matches: 3. The CDR3 reads CASSLDRGRTEAFF. The DNA of the CDR3 is TGTGCCAGCAGCCTGGACAGGGGGCGGACTGAAGCTTTCTTT.

The chain employs TRBV28 and TRBJ2-7; 12 nucleotides line up with TRBD2. The germline CDR1 and CDR2 sequences are MDHEN and SYDVKM. This CDR3 spans 15 amino acids. V was pared by 5 bases and J by 2 bases, with 4 bases of the junction left unmatched. As DNA, the CDR3 is TGTGCCAGCAGTACTCGACTAGCGGGGGCCTACGAGCAGTACTTC. Translation: CASSTRLAGAYEQYF.

This clone was seen ten or more times. The chain uses TRBV29-1 and TRBJ1-1; the match to TRBD1 covers 7 bases. CDR1 is SQVTM and CDR2 is ANQGSEA in the germline V gene. This CDR3 spans 17 amino acids. V trimming: 6 bases; J trimming: 0 bases; junction bases outside the gene matches: 16. The DNA for the CDR3 is TGCAGCGTGGAGCTCGGGGCAGGGGGATTGATGAACACTGAAGCTTTCTTT. Its protein product is CSVELGAGGLMNTEAFF.

This clone was detected once. The chain couples TRBV28 to TRBJ2-7; maybe TRBD1 (6 bases). Germline V lookup: CDR1 MDHEN, CDR2 SYDVKM. The CDR3 totals 15 residues. Trimming stripped 2 bases from V and 4 bases from J, with 15 bases between. The CDR3: CASSLIGGIPYEQYF. In nucleotides, the CDR3 is TGTGCCAGCAGTTTAATAGGGGGTATCCCTTACGAGCAGTACTTC.

The V gene is TRBV23-1, the J gene TRBJ2-5; 8 bases are a match to TRBD1. TRBV23-1 is assigned to the ORF class and has an uncertain function. CDR3 size: 13 residues. The CDR3 nucleotides read TGCGCAGATTGCCGAAGGGACAGGGAGACCCAGTACTTC. This gives the protein CADCRRDRETQYF.

Only a few counts were recorded for this clone. The rearrangement links TRBV29-1 to TRBJ1-2, with a weak D call TRBD1 (6 bases). The CDR3 consists of 12 residues. Germline V gene sequence: CDR1 SQVTM, CDR2 ANQGSEA. The V end lost 5 bases, the J end lost 5 bases, and 12 bases lay between the germline ends. The DNA for the CDR3 is TGCAGCGTTCTGGACAGCAAGTATGGCTACACCTTC. Amino acids: CSVLDSKYGYTF.

This sequence joins TRBV28 and TRBJ1-4; 7 nucleotides align to TRBD1. This CDR3 has 20 amino acids. The germline V gene encodes CDR1 MDHEN and CDR2 SYDVKM. J lost 4 bases, V lost 3 bases, and 20 bases had no gene match. The CDR3 sequence: CASSLTGTDLLGGDNEKLFF. CDR3 nucleotide sequence: TGTGCCAGCAGTTTGACCGGGACAGACCTCCTGGGGGGAGATAATGAAAAACTGTTTTTT.

The J gene is TRBJ1-2, the V gene TRBV28; D remains ambiguous. Trimming left V 6 bases short and J 0 bases short, with 5 bases between. The CDR3 runs to 12 residues. In germline, CDR1 is MDHEN, CDR2 SYDVKM. The CDR3 is CASSGANYGYTF. In DNA, the CDR3 is TGTGCCAGCAGCGGAGCTAACTATGGCTACACCTTC.

On this clone: Other DNA sequences in the same sample also yield this CDR3. J is TRBJ2-7 and V is TRBV3-1 (or the pseudogene TRBV3-2); TRBD1 aligns across 7 bases. CDR1 LGHDT and CDR2 YNNKEL come from the germline V gene (reference sequence). CDR3 length: 13 amino acids. V shed 3 bases and J 4 bases; nucleotides not matched to a gene: 3. Here the CDR3 DNA reads TGTGCCAGCAGCCATGAGGGGGCGTACGAGCAGTACTTC. Its translation: CASSHEGAYEQYF.